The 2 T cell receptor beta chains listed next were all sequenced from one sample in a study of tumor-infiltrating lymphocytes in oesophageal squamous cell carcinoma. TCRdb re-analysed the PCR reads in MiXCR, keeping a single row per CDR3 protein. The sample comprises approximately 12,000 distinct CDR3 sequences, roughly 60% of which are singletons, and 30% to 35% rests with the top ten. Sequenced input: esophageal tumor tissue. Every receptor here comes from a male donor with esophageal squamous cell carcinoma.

The CDR3 DNA follows: TGTGCCAGCAGCCTCCACCCCCCCGGGACAGGACTTGAGAAACTGTTTTTT. Translation gives CASSLHPPGTGLEKLFF. This chain links TRBV7-2 with TRBJ1-4, with TRBD1 identical over 8 bases. Germline trimming cut 5 bases from V and 11 bases from J; bases unmatched to any gene: 19. The CDR3 length is 17 residues. Germline V lookup: CDR1 SGHTA, CDR2 FQGNSA.

For the CDR3, the DNA is TGTGCCAGCAGCTTCTACAGGAATGAGCAGTTCTTC. This codes for CASSFYRNEQFF. The rearrangement links TRBV11-1 to TRBJ2-1; D possibly corresponds to TRBD1 (5 bases). CDR1 is SGHAT and CDR2 is FQDESV in the germline V gene (reference sequence). There are 12 residues in the CDR3. The V end lost 3 bases, the J end lost 7 bases, and 7 bases lay between the germline ends.